The 8 T cell receptor beta chains below come from one sample, sequenced in a study of T cell responses to AZD1222 COVID-19 vaccine. Repertoires were generated with immunoSEQ multiplex PCR, while TCRdb's copy carries only in-frame clones and drops some. This sample has around 100,000 clones, with just over 85% found just once. Sequenced here: peripheral blood, sampled on day 0 of AZD1222 vaccination. The receptors come from an adult in good health.

The table lists this clone with a few counts. The chain carries TRBV5-1 and TRBJ1-1, with D possibly TRBD1 on 5 matching bases. V was clipped by 0 bases and J by 0 bases, with 6 bases between them. Germline V gives CDR1 SGHRS, CDR2 YFSETQ. This CDR3 comprises 14 residues. The CDR3 nucleotides are TGCGCCAGCAGCTTGGAGGGGATGAACACTGAAGCTTTCTTT. It translates to CASSLEGMNTEAFF. Combining the CDR3 with reference TRBV5-1 and TRBJ1-1 gives the whole variable domain KAGVTQTPRYLIKTRGQQVTLSCSPISGHRSVSWYQQTPGQGLQFLFEYFSETQRNKGNFPGRFSGRQFSNSRSEMNVSTLELGDSALYLCASSLEGMNTEAFFGQGTRLTVV.

The chain employs TRBV9 and TRBJ2-3; no clear D. Trimming removed 5 bases from V and 1 base from J, with 11 bases in between. Germline-derived CDR1 and CDR2 are SGDLS and YYNGEE. The CDR3 has 14 amino acids. The CDR3 reads CASRAELGTDTQYF. CDR3 sequence (DNA): TGTGCCAGCAGAGCAGAGCTAGGCACAGATACGCAGTATTTT.

V usage is TRBV6-5 and J usage is TRBJ2-1, with a possible D match to TRBD1 (5 bases). Germline V gene sequence: CDR1 MNHEY, CDR2 SVGAGI. The V end was cut by 6 bases, the J end by 9 bases, with 9 bases between. The CDR3 sequence is 11 residues long. This chain's CDR3 is CASRKDTEQFF. The CDR3 DNA reads as TGTGCCAGCAGAAAGGACACTGAGCAGTTCTTC.

V gene TRBV9 combines with J gene TRBJ2-3; D not resolved. V lost 4 bases and J lost 1, with 16 bases in between. Looked up from germline, CDR1 is SGDLS and CDR2 is YYNGEE. The length of the CDR3 is 16 residues. CDR3 residues: CASSLTAVGGTDTQYF. CDR3 sequence (DNA): TGTGCCAGCAGCCTAACCGCGGTTGGGGGCACAGATACGCAGTATTTT. Supplemented by reference TRBV9 and TRBJ2-3, the full variable domain reads DSGVTQTPKHLITATGQRVTLRCSPRSGDLSVYWYQQSLDQGLQFLIQYYNGEERAKGNILERFSAQQFPDLHSELNLSSLELGDSALYFCASSLTAVGGTDTQYFGPGTRLTVL.

The V call is TRBV18, the J call TRBJ1-3; D is unclear. Between the trimmed V and J ends, which lost 1 base and 0 bases, there was a span of 7 bases. The CDR3 covers 15 residues. Germline V gene data show CDR1 as KGHSH and CDR2 as LQKENI. The CDR3 here is CASSPRTTSGNTIYF. CDR3 nucleotide sequence: TGTGCCAGCTCACCACGGACCACCTCTGGAAACACCATATATTTT.

The chain has TRBV29-1 and TRBJ2-1; the D gene is possibly TRBD1 (6 bases). The V end was cut by 6 bases, the J end by 4 bases, with 19 bases between. The length of the CDR3 is 15 residues. Germline V lookup: CDR1 SQVTM, CDR2 ANQGSEA. Here the CDR3 reads CSVGVTSTGYNEQFF. CDR3 sequence (DNA): TGCAGCGTGGGCGTCACATCTACAGGGTACAATGAGCAGTTCTTC.

The J gene is TRBJ1-2, the V gene TRBV5-1; D is possibly TRBD1 (5 bases). The CDR3 is 12 residues long. The germline gives CDR1 SGHRS, CDR2 YFSETQ. Trimming cost V 6 bases and J 8 bases, with 14 bases left between them. For the CDR3, the DNA is TGCGCCAGCACCCGAGGAGGGGAAGGCTACACCTTC. Translation gives CASTRGGEGYTF.

This clone was observed a handful of times. The rearrangement joins TRBV6-2 or TRBV6-3 to TRBJ1-1; 8 bases align to TRBD1. This CDR3 region has 12 residues. Germline V CDR1 and CDR2: MNHEY, SVGEGT. V shed 5 bases and J 8 bases; nucleotides not matched to a gene: 4. Here the CDR3 reads CASSQGAMEAFF. CDR3 coding DNA: TGTGCCAGCAGTCAGGGGGCGATGGAAGCTTTCTTT.